This T cell receptor beta chain derives from a study of cytomegalovirus exposure and HLA in healthy donors. Study outcomes and limitations: Later analysis showed most CMV-associated TCR beta chains appearing HLA-restricted. A further, later analysis showed that HLA-associated TCR beta chains (compared with equally common others) were more clonally expanded. A missense DCLRE1C variant was associated with V- and J-gene trimming of TCR beta chains in a later analysis, and an independent cohort replicated the association.

Notes on this clone: Its antigen is unidentified.

It was with 60 Vbeta and 13 Jbeta primers that the PCR ran. Assay: immunoSEQ multiplex PCR; the TCRdb copy retains only in-frame clones and omits some. This table has around 150,000 clones, more than 75% appearing once. The source of this sequence is a girl aged 2-10 years in good health and CMV-seropositive. The specimen sequenced was PBMCs.

The CDR3 here is CASRSGGGEGNTIYF. DNA of the CDR3: TGTGCCAGCAGATCAGGGGGCGGTGAGGGAAACACCATATATTTT. This sequence joins TRBV28 and TRBJ1-3, with TRBD1 matching over 8 bases. Trimming took 6 bases from V and 4 from J; bases not matched to a gene: 8. Germline V CDR1 and CDR2: MDHEN, SYDVKM. The CDR3 length is 15 residues.